This T cell receptor beta chain was obtained from a study of blood T cell repertoires in COVID-19. In the study overall: The cDNA or gDNA used as material had been derived from T cells, B-cell-depleted T cells, or PBMCs.

The CDR3 runs 16 residues. Trimming left V 1 base short and J 8 bases short, with 17 bases between. The V gene's germline CDR1 is SGHVS and CDR2 FNYEAQ. The participants were between roughly 18 and 100 years old and came from about two dozen US areas. Only in-frame clones appear in the TCRdb table, and some are missing; sequencing was by immunoSEQ multiplex PCR. The sample lists 160,000 or so clones, approximately 86% seen once, with approximately 18% in the top ten. Specimen: PBMCs or T cells enriched from blood (not recorded which). V and J are TRBV7-6 and TRBJ1-4; TRBD1 might be the D (5 bases). This clonotype originated in a man in his 60s who had recovered from COVID-19. The CDR3 spells CASSLVGRGPEEKLFF. CDR3 sequence (DNA): TGTGCCAGCAGCTTAGTTGGTAGGGGTCCTGAGGAAAAACTGTTTTTT.